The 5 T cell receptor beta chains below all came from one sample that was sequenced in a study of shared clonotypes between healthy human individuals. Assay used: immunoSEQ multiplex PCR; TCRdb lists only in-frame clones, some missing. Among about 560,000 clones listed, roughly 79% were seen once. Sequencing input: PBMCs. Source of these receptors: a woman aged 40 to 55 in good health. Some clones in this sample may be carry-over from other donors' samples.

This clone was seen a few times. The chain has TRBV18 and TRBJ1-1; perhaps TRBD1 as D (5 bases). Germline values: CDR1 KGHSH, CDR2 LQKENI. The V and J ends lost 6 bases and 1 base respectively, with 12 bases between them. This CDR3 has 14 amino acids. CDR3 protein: CASSLDSRNTEAFF. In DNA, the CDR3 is TGTGCCAGCTCCCTTGACAGCAGGAACACTGAAGCTTTCTTT.

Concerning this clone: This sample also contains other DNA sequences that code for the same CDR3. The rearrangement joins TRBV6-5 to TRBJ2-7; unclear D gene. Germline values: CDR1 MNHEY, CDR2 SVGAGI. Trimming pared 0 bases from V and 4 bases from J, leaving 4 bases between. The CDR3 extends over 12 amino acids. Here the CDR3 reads CASSYSPYEQYF. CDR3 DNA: TGTGCCAGCAGTTACTCTCCTTACGAGCAGTACTTC.

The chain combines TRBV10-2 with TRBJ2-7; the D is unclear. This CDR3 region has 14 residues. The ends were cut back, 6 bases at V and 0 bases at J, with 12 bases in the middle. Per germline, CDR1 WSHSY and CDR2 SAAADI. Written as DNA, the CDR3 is TGCGCCAGCAGCGCCTTTTTCCCCTCCTACGAGCAGTACTTC. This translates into CASSAFFPSYEQYF.

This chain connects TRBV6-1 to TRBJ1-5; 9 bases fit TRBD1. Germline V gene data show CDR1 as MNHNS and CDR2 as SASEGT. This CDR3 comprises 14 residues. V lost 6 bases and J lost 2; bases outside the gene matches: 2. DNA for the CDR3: TGTGCCAGCAGGAGGACAGGGGGCAATCAGCCCCAGCATTTT. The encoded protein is CASRRTGGNQPQHF.

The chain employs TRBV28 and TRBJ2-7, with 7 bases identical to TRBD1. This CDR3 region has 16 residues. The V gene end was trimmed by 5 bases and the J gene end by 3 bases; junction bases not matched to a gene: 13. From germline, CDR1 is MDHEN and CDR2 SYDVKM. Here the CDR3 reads CASSLPPGTVIYEQYF. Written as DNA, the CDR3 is TGTGCCAGCAGTCTACCCCCGGGGACAGTAATCTACGAGCAGTACTTC.